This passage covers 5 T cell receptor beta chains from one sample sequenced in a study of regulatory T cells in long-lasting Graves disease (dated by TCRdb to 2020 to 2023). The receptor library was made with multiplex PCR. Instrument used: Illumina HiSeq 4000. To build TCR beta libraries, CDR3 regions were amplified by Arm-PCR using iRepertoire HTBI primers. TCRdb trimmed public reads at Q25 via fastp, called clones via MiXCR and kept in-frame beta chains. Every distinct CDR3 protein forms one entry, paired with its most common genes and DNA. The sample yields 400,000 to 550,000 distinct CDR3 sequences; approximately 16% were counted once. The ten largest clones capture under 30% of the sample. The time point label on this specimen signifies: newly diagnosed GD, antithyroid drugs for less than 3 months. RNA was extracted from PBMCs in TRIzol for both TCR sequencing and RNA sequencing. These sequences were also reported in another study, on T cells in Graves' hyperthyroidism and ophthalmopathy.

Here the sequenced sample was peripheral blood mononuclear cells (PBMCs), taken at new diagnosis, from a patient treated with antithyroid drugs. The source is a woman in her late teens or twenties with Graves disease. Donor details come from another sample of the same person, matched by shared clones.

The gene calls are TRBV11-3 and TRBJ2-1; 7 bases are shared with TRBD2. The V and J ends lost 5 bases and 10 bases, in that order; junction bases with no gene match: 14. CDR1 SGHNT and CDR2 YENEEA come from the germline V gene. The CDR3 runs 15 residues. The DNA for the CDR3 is TGTGCCAGCAGCCACGATAGCGGGCGTTCCTACGAGCAGTTCTTC. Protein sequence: CASSHDSGRSYEQFF.

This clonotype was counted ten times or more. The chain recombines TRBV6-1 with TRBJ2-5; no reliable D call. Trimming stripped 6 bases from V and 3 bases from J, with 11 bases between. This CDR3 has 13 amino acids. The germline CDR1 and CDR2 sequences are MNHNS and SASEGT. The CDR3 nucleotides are TGTGCCAGCAGGACTGAGTTGGAAGAGACCCAGTACTTC. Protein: CASRTELEETQYF.

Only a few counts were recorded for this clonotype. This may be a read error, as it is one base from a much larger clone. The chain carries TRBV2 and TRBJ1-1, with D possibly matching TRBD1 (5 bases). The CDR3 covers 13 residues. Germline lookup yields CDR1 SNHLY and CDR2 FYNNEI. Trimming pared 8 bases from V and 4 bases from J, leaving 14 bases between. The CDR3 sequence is CASPRGGGTEAFF. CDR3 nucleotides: TGTGCCAGCCCGAGGGGTGGTGGCACTGAAGCTTTCTTT.

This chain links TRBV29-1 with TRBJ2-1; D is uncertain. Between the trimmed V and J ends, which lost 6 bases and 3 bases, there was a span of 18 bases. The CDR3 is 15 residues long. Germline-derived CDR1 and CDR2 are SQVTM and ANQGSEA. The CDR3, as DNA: TGCAGCGTCCGGAACGGGCCTCAGGTCTACAATGAGCAGTTCTTC. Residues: CSVRNGPQVYNEQFF.

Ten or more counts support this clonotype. The CDR3, as DNA: TGTGCCAGCAGTTCCTCGCAGGGGGGTAAAGAGACCCAGTACTTC. It encodes CASSSSQGGKETQYF. The V call is TRBV12-3 or TRBV12-4, the J call TRBJ2-5; D is possibly TRBD1 (7 bases). V was trimmed by 4 bases and J by 3 bases, leaving 15 bases between them. CDR3 length: 15 residues.